This T cell receptor (beta chain) emerged from a study of blood T cells in healthy people across ages. This clonotype came up a few times. Germline CDR1 SQVTM, CDR2 ANQGSEA. V lost 6 bases and J 5 bases, leaving 14 bases between the germline ends. This CDR3 spans 12 amino acids. Primed by a sample-barcoded 5' primer and a J-beta primer mix, a second PCR proceeded for 7 to 11 cycles. TCRdb passed the 5' RACE reads through MiXCR, listing each CDR3 protein once. The data contain hundreds of thousands of distinct CDR3 sequences, approximately 25% of them singletons. This same sample was also taken into another study, of T cells of mothers and their children. Turning to that study: In this cohort, donors were a few healthy Caucasian mothers plus their six children. No persistent microchimeric T cell clones were detected at roughly 100 clones per million clonotypes sensitivity.

J is TRBJ2-7 and V is TRBV29-1; D is unresolved. The specimen was blood. The TCR comes from a boy aged 5-17 years in good health. CDR3 in DNA: TGCAGCGTGAGTGGCCAGCACCACGAGCAGTACTTC. It codes for CSVSGQHHEQYF.